These 3 T cell receptor beta chains originate from one sample sequenced in a study of T cell changes during pregnancy in multiple sclerosis. Sequenced by immunoSEQ multiplex PCR; TCRdb stores in-frame clones only, minus some. Here the sample spans tens of thousands of clones, 92% being singletons. The sample here was CD4+ T cells from peripheral blood mononuclear cells, taken before pregnancy. All receptors come from a female donor with multiple sclerosis, enrolled in a pregnancy study.

The rearrangement uses TRBV28 and TRBJ2-7, with 10 bases that match TRBD2. This CDR3 contains 13 residues. The J segment lost 3 bases and the V segment lost 8 bases, leaving 4 bases of the junction unmatched. The germline CDR1 and CDR2 sequences are MDHEN and SYDVKM. CDR3 sequence: CASERTSGYEQYF. The CDR3 DNA is TGTGCCAGCGAGAGGACTAGCGGCTACGAGCAGTACTTC.

V and J are TRBV6-5 and TRBJ2-7, with a weak D call TRBD2 (5 bases). Germline V gene sequence: CDR1 MNHEY, CDR2 SVGAGI. This CDR3 contains 13 residues. Trimming cost V 4 bases and J 6 bases, with 13 bases left between them. In DNA form, the CDR3 reads TGTGCCAGCAGTTTAGGCGGGTGGGGCGAGCAGTACTTC. Translating gives CASSLGGWGEQYF.

This chain uses TRBV18 with TRBJ2-2; 10 nucleotides line up with TRBD2. The CDR3 has 16 residues. V lost 5 bases to trimming and J lost 3 bases; unmatched junction nucleotides: 6. CDR1 and CDR2 (germline): KGHSH, LQKENI. The CDR3 nucleotides are TGTGCCAGCTCATCTCTAGCGGGAGTCGACACCGGGGAGCTGTTTTTT. Protein product: CASSSLAGVDTGELFF.